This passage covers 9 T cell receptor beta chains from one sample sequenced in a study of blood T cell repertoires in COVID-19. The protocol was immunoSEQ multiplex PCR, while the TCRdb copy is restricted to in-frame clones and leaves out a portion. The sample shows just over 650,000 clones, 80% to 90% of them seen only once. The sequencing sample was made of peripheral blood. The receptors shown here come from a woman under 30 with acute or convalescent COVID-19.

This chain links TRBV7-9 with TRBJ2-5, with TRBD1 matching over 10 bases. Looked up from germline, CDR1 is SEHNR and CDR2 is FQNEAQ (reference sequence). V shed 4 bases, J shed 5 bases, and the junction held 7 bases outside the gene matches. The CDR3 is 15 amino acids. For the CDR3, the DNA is TGTGCCAGCAGCTCCTGGGACAGGGGAATCGAGACCCAGTACTTC. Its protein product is CASSSWDRGIETQYF.

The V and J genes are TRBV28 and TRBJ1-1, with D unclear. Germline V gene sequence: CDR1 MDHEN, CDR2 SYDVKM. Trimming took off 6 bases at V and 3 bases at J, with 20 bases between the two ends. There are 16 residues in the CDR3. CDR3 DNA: TGTGCCAGCAGCGCATTCACAAGGAGTGCGGACACTGAAGCTTTCTTT. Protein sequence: CASSAFTRSADTEAFF.

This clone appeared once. This CDR3 reads CASSLGAHGGYTF. The CDR3 DNA follows: TGTGCCAGCAGCTTGGGGGCGCACGGTGGCTACACCTTC. The chain joins TRBV7-6 to TRBJ1-2; tentative D call: TRBD1 (6 bases). The CDR3 runs 13 residues. Looked up from germline, CDR1 is SGHVS and CDR2 is FNYEAQ. The V gene lost 3 bases and the J gene lost 7 bases, with 12 bases spanning the gap.

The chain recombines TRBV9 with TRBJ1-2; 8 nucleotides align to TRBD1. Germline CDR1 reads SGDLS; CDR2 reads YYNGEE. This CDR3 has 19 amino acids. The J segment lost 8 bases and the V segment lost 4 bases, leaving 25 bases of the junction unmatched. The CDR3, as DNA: TGTGCCAGCAGCCCAGGCCCTCGGACAGGGAAAGGGTCTAAGAGCGGCTACACCTTC. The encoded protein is CASSPGPRTGKGSKSGYTF.

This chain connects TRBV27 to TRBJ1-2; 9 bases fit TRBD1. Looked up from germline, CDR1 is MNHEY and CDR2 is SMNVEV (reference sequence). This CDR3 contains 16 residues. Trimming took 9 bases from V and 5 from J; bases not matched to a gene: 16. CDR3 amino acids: CASKPYSGQGRYGYTF. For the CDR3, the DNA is TGTGCCAGTAAACCATACTCCGGACAGGGGAGGTATGGCTACACCTTC.

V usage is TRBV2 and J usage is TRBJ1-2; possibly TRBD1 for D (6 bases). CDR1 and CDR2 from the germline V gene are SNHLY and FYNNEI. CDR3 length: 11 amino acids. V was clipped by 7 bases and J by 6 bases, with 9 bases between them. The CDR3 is CASIEGDGYTF. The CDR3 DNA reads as TGTGCCAGCATCGAGGGGGATGGCTACACCTTC.

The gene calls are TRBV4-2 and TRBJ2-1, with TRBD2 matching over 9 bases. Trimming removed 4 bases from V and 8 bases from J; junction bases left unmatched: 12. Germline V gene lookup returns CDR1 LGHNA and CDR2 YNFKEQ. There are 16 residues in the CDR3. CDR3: CASSPYWRGGLDEQFF. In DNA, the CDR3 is TGTGCCAGCAGCCCGTACTGGCGGGGGGGCTTGGATGAGCAGTTCTTC.

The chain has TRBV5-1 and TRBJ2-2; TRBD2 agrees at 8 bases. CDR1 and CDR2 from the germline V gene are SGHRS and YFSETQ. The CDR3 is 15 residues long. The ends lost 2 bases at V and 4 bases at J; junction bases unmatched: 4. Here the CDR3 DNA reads TGCGCCAGCAGCTTCACTGCGGGGGGCACCGGGGAGCTGTTTTTT. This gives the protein CASSFTAGGTGELFF. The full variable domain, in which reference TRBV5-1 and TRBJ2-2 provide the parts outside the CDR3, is KAGVTQTPRYLIKTRGQQVTLSCSPISGHRSVSWYQQTPGQGLQFLFEYFSETQRNKGNFPGRFSGRQFSNSRSEMNVSTLELGDSALYLCASSFTAGGTGELFFGEGSRLTVL.

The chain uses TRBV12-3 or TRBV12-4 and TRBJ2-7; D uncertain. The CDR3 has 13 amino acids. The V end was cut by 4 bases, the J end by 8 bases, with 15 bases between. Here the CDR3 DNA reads TGTGCCAGCAGTTCTGAGACACCCTTAAAGCAGTACTTC. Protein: CASSSETPLKQYF.